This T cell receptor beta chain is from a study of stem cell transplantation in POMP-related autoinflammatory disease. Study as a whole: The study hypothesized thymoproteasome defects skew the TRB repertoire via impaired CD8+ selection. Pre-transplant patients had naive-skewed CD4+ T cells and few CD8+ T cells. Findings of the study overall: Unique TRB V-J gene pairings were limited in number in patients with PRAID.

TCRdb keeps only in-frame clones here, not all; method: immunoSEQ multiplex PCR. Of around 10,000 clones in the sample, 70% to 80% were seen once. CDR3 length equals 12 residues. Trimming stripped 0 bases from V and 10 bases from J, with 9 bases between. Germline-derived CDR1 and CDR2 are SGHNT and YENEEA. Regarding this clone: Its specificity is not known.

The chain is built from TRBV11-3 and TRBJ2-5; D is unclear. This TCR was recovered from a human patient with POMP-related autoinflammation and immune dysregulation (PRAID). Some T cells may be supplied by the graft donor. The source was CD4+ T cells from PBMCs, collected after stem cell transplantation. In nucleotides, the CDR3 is TGTGCCAGCAGCTTAGAACTACAGTTCCAGTACTTC. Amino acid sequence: CASSLELQFQYF.